This T cell receptor (beta chain) was captured by sequencing in a study of blood T cells in healthy people across ages. A second PCR of roughly 7 to 11 cycles used a sample-barcoded 5' primer and a J-beta primer mix. Tagging of each cDNA molecule was performed by a template-switch adaptor with 12 random nucleotides. TCRdb re-analysed the 5' RACE reads in MiXCR, keeping a single row per CDR3 protein. This sample has under 700,000 distinct CDR3 sequences, with nearly 25% found just once. The CDR3 runs 13 residues. CDR1 SGHTA and CDR2 FQGNSA come from the germline V gene. Trimming cost V 3 bases and J 3 bases, with 6 bases left between them. These same data were also listed under a study on T cells of mothers and their children.

The receptor was isolated from a boy under 18 in good health. Sequenced: blood. V gene TRBV7-2 combines with J gene TRBJ1-5, with D uncertain. The CDR3 nucleotides are TGTGCCAGCAGCTTGTTGCTCAATCAGCCCCAGCATTTT. It translates to CASSLLLNQPQHF. Based on the CDR3 plus reference TRBV7-2 and TRBJ1-5, the full variable domain is GAGVSQSPSNKVTEKGKDVELRCDPISGHTALYWYRQSLGQGLEFLIYFQGNSAPDKSGLPSDRFSAERTGGSVSTLTIQRTQQEDSAVYLCASSLLLNQPQHFGDGTRLSIL.